These T cell receptor beta chains were read from a single sample in a study of tumor T cells in aggressive B-cell lymphoma. The repertoire was sequenced with immunoSEQ multiplex PCR; TCRdb's copy has only in-frame clones and lacks some. The sample has thousands of clones, over 65% seen once. The source material was tumor tissue. All receptors come from an adult with diffuse large B cell lymphoma. The CDR3 runs from the conserved cysteine through the conserved F or W. D genes are given only for firm matches. Some rows mark clone size as missing; the rest say once, few, many or name a class of expanded clone.

TGTGCCAGCAGATACAGGGGCACAGATACGCAGTATTTT	CASRYRGTDTQYF	TRBJ2-3	.	.	TRBV27
TGCGCCAGCAGCCAAGCTAGCGGGAGGATGTATGAGCAGTTCTTC	CASSQASGRMYEQFF	TRBJ2-1	TRBD2	.	TRBV4-1
TGCGCCAGCAGCTTGGGCGGGAGCTCCTACAATGAGCAGTTCTTC	CASSLGGSSYNEQFF	TRBJ2-1	TRBD2	.	TRBV5-1
TGCGCCAGCAGAGGGGAAGTGGGGGCAGACCGCTACGAGCAGTACTTC	CASRGEVGADRYEQYF	TRBJ2-7	.	.	TRBV5-1
TGTGCCAGTGGGGGGGCGCGTACTGAAGCTTTCTTT	CASGGARTEAFF	TRBJ1-1	.	once	TRBV19
TGTGCCAGCAGCCAGACAGGGTACACTGAAGCTTTCTTT	CASSQTGYTEAFF	TRBJ1-1	TRBD1	once	TRBV7-6
TGTGCCAGCAGTTTGGCACAGGGTCGATTGGGACAAGAGACCCAGTACTTC	CASSLAQGRLGQETQYF	TRBJ2-5	.	.	TRBV27
TGTGCCAGCAGCGTAGCTGGAGGGCGCAGCACCGGGGAGCTGTTTTTT	CASSVAGGRSTGELFF	TRBJ2-2	.	few	TRBV9
TGTGCCAGAAGATTGAGTTTAGCGGCTCCCTCACATTACGAGCAGTACTTC	CARRLSLAAPSHYEQYF	TRBJ2-7	.	.	TRBV5-3
TGCAGCGGACGGGACAAGGGAACCCATGGCTACACCTTC	CSGRDKGTHGYTF	TRBJ1-2	.	few	TRBV29-1
TGTGCCAGCAGTGACTCTAGCGTCTACAATGAGCAGTTCTTC	CASSDSSVYNEQFF	TRBJ2-1	.	.	TRBV6-5
TGTGCCAGTAGATTACAGGGGGCGTCCTACGAGCAGTACTTC	CASRLQGASYEQYF	TRBJ2-7	TRBD1	.	TRBV27
TGTGCCAGCTCCCTTCCGGGGACAAATAACGAGCAGTACTTC	CASSLPGTNNEQYF	TRBJ2-7	.	.	TRBV18
TGTGCCAGCAGCGACGGGACAGGTCCTCTCTACGAGCAGTACTTC	CASSDGTGPLYEQYF	TRBJ2-7	TRBD1	.	TRBV9
TGTGCCACCAAAGTCGCGGTGAACACTGAAGCTTTCTTT	CATKVAVNTEAFF	TRBJ1-1	.	.	TRBV28
TGTGCCAGCTCACCAAGGGAGAGGGCCAACGTCCTGACTTTC	CASSPRERANVLTF	TRBJ2-6	.	.	TRBV18
TGTGCCAGCAGCCAGGGGGATCAGCCCCAGCATTTT	CASSQGDQPQHF	TRBJ1-5	TRBD1	.	TRBV9
TGTGCCAGCAGCTTAGGACTAGCGGGGAACACAGATACGCAGTATTTT	CASSLGLAGNTDTQYF	TRBJ2-3	TRBD2	.	TRBV13
TGTGCCAGCAGCCTCCCATGGGCAGGGTCCTACGAGCAGTACTTC	CASSLPWAGSYEQYF	TRBJ2-7	.	.	TRBV7-9
TGTGCCAGCAGGTCCGGGAACTACGAGCAGTACTTC	CASRSGNYEQYF	TRBJ2-7	.	.	TRBV2
TGTGCCAGTAGTATAATGGGGACAAAGGACGAGCAGTACTTC	CASSIMGTKDEQYF	TRBJ2-7	.	.	TRBV19
TGTGCCTGGAGCGGACAAGGGGCCTTGGCTAATGAAAAACTGTTTTTT	CAWSGQGALANEKLFF	TRBJ1-4	.	once	TRBV30
TGTGCCAGCACTGCGACACCCTACAATCAGCCCCAGCATTTT	CASTATPYNQPQHF	TRBJ1-5	.	.	TRBV6-1
TGTGCCAGCAGCTTAGGACTGAGCTCCTACGAGCAGTACTTC	CASSLGLSSYEQYF	TRBJ2-7	.	.	TRBV13
TGTGCCAGCAAAGGGGGCGCCTACAATGAGCAGTTCTTC	CASKGGAYNEQFF	TRBJ2-1	TRBD1	few	TRBV27
TGTGCCAGCAGCGTAGTCTCGTACACTGAAGCTTTCTTT	CASSVVSYTEAFF	TRBJ1-1	.	.	TRBV9
TGTGCCAGCAGTGACGCGGGGGTCGTCTACAATGAGCAGTTCTTC	CASSDAGVVYNEQFF	TRBJ2-1	TRBD2	.	TRBV28
TGTGCCAGCAGTCCCCTGACAGCCCCAGGTCCCATGCCCATTGGTAAGCAGTTCTTC	CASSPLTAPGPMPIGKQFF	TRBJ2-1	.	.	TRBV28
TGTGCCAGCAGCGTATCGTACATTACCTACGAGCAGTACTTC	CASSVSYITYEQYF	TRBJ2-7	.	.	TRBV9
TGTGCCAGCAGCGCGAGTGATACGCAGTATTTT	CASSASDTQYF	TRBJ2-3	.	.	TRBV9
TGTGCCAGCAGGGCGGTGAACAATGAGCAGTTCTTC	CASRAVNNEQFF	TRBJ2-1	.	.	TRBV5-4
TGTGCCAGCAGCTTAAGGCTAGCGGGATACAATGAGCAGTTCTTC	CASSLRLAGYNEQFF	TRBJ2-1	TRBD2	.	TRBV7-2
TGTGCCAGCAGGGCAGGGGTATCCTACGAGCAGTACTTC	CASRAGVSYEQYF	TRBJ2-7	.	once	TRBV28
TGCGCCAGCAGTCAATCGTTCAGGGTTGGCGGGGAGCTGTTTTTT	CASSQSFRVGGELFF	TRBJ2-2	.	few	TRBV23-1
TGTGCCAGCAGTATAACCGGGACAGGAACCTACGAGCGGTACTTC	CASSITGTGTYERYF	TRBJ2-7	TRBD1	.	TRBV28
TGTGCCAGCAGTTCCCAGGGGGATCAGCCCCAGCATTTT	CASSSQGDQPQHF	TRBJ1-5	TRBD1	.	TRBV7-2
TGTGCCAGTGGCCGGGACACCTCCTACGAGCAGTACTTC	CASGRDTSYEQYF	TRBJ2-7	.	.	TRBV19
TGTGCCAGCAGTTTGGCAGGCGTAAATGAAAAACTGTTTTTT	CASSLAGVNEKLFF	TRBJ1-4	.	.	TRBV6-6
TGTGCCAGCAGCTTGGGGAACTCGGGGAATTCACCCCTCCACTTT	CASSLGNSGNSPLHF	TRBJ1-6	.	.	TRBV5-4
TGTGCCAGTAGCGGGACTAGCGGGAGGGGGGCCTACAATGAGCAGTTCTTC	CASSGTSGRGAYNEQFF	TRBJ2-1	TRBD2	.	TRBV19
TGTGCCAGCAGCGTAGCTCCTACTAGCACAGATACGCAGTATTTT	CASSVAPTSTDTQYF	TRBJ2-3	.	.	TRBV9
TGTACCAGCAGCGTAGTAGGGACTAGCTATGTCGGGGAGCTGTTTTTT	CTSSVVGTSYVGELFF	TRBJ2-2	TRBD2	.	TRBV9
TGTGCCAGCAGTTTGCCCAGCGGGCCCACCTACGAGCAGTACTTC	CASSLPSGPTYEQYF	TRBJ2-7	.	.	TRBV28
TGTGCCAGCAGTTTACAGGGGACGAACACTGAAGCTTTCTTT	CASSLQGTNTEAFF	TRBJ1-1	TRBD1	.	TRBV6-5
TGTGCTAGTGGTTTGGTACTTTCGAAGGAGTTCGCCTACGAGCAGTACTTC	CASGLVLSKEFAYEQYF	TRBJ2-7	.	.	TRBV12-5
TGCGCCAGCAGCTTGGCCCCGGGACTAGGGCTATATGAGCAGTTCTTC	CASSLAPGLGLYEQFF	TRBJ2-1	TRBD2	.	TRBV5-1
TGCGCCAGCAGCTTTGGACAGGGTTCAGATACGCAGTATTTT	CASSFGQGSDTQYF	TRBJ2-3	TRBD1	.	TRBV5-1
TGCAGTGCTAGGTCGGGGACTGAAGCTTTCTTT	CSARSGTEAFF	TRBJ1-1	.	.	TRBV20-1
TGCGCCAGCATCTCCCCGGGTGAGCAGTTCTTC	CASISPGEQFF	TRBJ2-1	.	.	TRBV5-1
TGTGCCAGCAGTTTGTTAGCCACCGGGGAGCTGTTTTTT	CASSLLATGELFF	TRBJ2-2	.	.	TRBV27
TGCGCCAGCAGCCAAGGCCCTGCAACTAATGAAAAACTATTTTTT	CASSQGPATNEKLFF	TRBJ1-4	.	once	TRBV4-3
TGTGCCAGCAGCTGGGGCGCAGGGGGCGACTATGGCTACACCTTC	CASSWGAGGDYGYTF	TRBJ1-2	TRBD1	.	TRBV5-6
TGTGCCAGCTCACGGGGCCGGGATCAGCCCCAGCATTTT	CASSRGRDQPQHF	TRBJ1-5	.	.	TRBV18
TGCGCCAGCAGTGGGGGGGGCACTGAAGCTTTCTTT	CASSGGGTEAFF	TRBJ1-1	.	.	TRBV10-2
TGTGCCAGGGGGGAGGGTAACTATGGCTACACCTTC	CARGEGNYGYTF	TRBJ1-2	.	few	TRBV6-1
TGTGCCAGCAGTCCCCTAAAAAACTGGCAAGAGACCCAGTACTTC	CASSPLKNWQETQYF	TRBJ2-5	.	once	TRBV28
TGCAGCGTTACAGGGACGGCAAGTCTCTCCTACAATGAGCAGTTCTTC	CSVTGTASLSYNEQFF	TRBJ2-1	.	.	TRBV29-1
TGTGCCAGCTTCAGCGGGGCTGTGACTAGCACAGATACGCAGTATTTT	CASFSGAVTSTDTQYF	TRBJ2-3	TRBD2	.	TRBV11-2
TGTGCCAGCAGTGAACGACCCGGGACAGGGAGAACTAAGGGCTACACCTTC	CASSERPGTGRTKGYTF	TRBJ1-2	TRBD1	.	TRBV28